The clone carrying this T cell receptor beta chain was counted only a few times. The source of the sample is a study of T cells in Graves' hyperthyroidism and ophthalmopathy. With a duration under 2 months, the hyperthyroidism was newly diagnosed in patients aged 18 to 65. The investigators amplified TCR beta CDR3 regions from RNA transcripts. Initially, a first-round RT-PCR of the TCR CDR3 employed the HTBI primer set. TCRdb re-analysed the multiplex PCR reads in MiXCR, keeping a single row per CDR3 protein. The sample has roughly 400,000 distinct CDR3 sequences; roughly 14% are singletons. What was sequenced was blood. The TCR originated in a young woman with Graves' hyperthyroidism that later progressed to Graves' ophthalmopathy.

The CDR3 DNA sequence: TGCAGTGCTAGAGTCACTAGCGGGGGGAACTACAATGAGCAGTTCTTC. It yields the protein CSARVTSGGNYNEQFF. The chain uses TRBV20-1 and TRBJ2-1, with TRBD2 matching over 12 bases. The CDR3 is made up of 16 amino acids. Germline loops: CDR1 DFQATT, CDR2 SNEGSKA (reference sequence). J was trimmed by 3 bases and V by 1 base; bases with no gene match: 4.